The 10 T cell receptor beta chains listed next were all sequenced from one sample in a study of blood T cell repertoires in COVID-19. Only in-frame clones appear in the TCRdb table, and some are missing; sequencing was by immunoSEQ multiplex PCR. The profile covers about 150,000 clones, with nearly 80% appearing a single time and roughly 1.5% taken by the ten largest. The source material was peripheral blood. These receptors were collected from an elderly man with acute or convalescent COVID-19.

The V gene is TRBV7-2, the J gene TRBJ1-3; D uncertain. The CDR3 is 15 amino acids. V was trimmed by 1 base and J by 0 bases, leaving 7 bases between them. Germline V gene data show CDR1 as SGHTA and CDR2 as FQGNSA. The DNA for the CDR3 is TGTGCCAGCAGCTTAGGGGCCTTCTCTGGAAACACCATATATTTT. Residues: CASSLGAFSGNTIYF.

The chain uses TRBV5-1 and TRBJ1-1, with D possibly being TRBD1 (5 bases). This CDR3 is built from 13 residues. V was clipped by 6 bases and J by 1 base, with 10 bases between them. Germline values: CDR1 SGHRS, CDR2 YFSETQ. The DNA of the CDR3 is TGCGCCAGCATGCCAGGGCCGAACACTGAAGCTTTCTTT. It encodes CASMPGPNTEAFF.

The chain employs TRBV5-1 and TRBJ1-2; 8 bases map to TRBD1. The CDR3 sequence is 16 residues long. Germline values: CDR1 SGHRS, CDR2 YFSETQ. V was clipped by 4 bases and J by 3 bases; unmatched bases: 11. For the CDR3, the DNA is TGCGCCAGCAGCACGACGGGACAGGCCTTTGACTATGGCTACACCTTC. Residues: CASSTTGQAFDYGYTF.

This chain connects TRBV7-9 to TRBJ1-3; 7 nucleotides line up with TRBD1. Germline values: CDR1 SEHNR, CDR2 FQNEAQ (reference sequence). This CDR3 spans 16 amino acids. With 4 bases clipped from V and 4 bases from J, the junction kept 10 bases outside the gene matches. The DNA of the CDR3 is TGTGCCAGCAGCTCGGGGACAGTTTCGGCCGGAAACACCATATATTTT. As protein: CASSSGTVSAGNTIYF. The whole variable domain, filled in from reference TRBV7-9 and TRBJ1-3, reads DTGVSQNPRHKITKRGQNVTFRCDPISEHNRLYWYRQTLGQGPEFLTYFQNEAQLEKSRLLSDRFSAERPKGSFSTLEIQRTEQGDSAMYLCASSSGTVSAGNTIYFGEGSWLTVV.

This CDR3 reads CASSLEQGGDYGYTF. The DNA of the CDR3 is TGCGCCAGCAGCTTGGAACAGGGGGGAGACTATGGCTACACCTTC. The chain recombines TRBV5-1 with TRBJ1-2; 8 bases map to TRBD1. V lost 0 bases, J lost 3 bases, and 4 bases stayed unmatched. This CDR3 region has 15 residues. Germline CDR1 is SGHRS and CDR2 is YFSETQ.

This clone was recorded only once. The chain's CDR3 is CASSLRAGDNEQFF. For the CDR3, the DNA is TGTGCCAGCAGCTTACGGGCAGGGGACAATGAGCAGTTCTTC. V is TRBV11-3 and J is TRBJ2-1, with TRBD1 as a possible D gene (6 bases). CDR3 length equals 14 residues. Trimming left V 2 bases short and J 5 bases short, with 10 bases between. The germline gives CDR1 SGHNT, CDR2 YENEEA.

The chain has TRBV7-8 and TRBJ2-2; possibly TRBD2 for D (5 bases). The CDR3 consists of 14 residues. Germline V CDR1 and CDR2: SGHVS, FQNEAQ. Trimming took 3 bases from V and 9 from J, leaving 14 bases between them. The CDR3 is CASSFSEGSRELFF. For the CDR3, the DNA is TGTGCCAGCAGCTTTAGCGAGGGAAGTCGGGAGCTGTTTTTT.

The chain couples TRBV5-1 to TRBJ1-1; tentative D call: TRBD1 (5 bases). Germline V lookup: CDR1 SGHRS, CDR2 YFSETQ. V shed 5 bases and J shed 7 bases, with 18 bases lying between them. The CDR3 is 14 residues long. DNA for the CDR3: TGCGCCAGCAGGGGGACTGGAGAGCGAGTTGAAGCTTTCTTT. Protein: CASRGTGERVEAFF.

This clone has a handful of counts. The chain is built from TRBV2 and TRBJ1-2; 9 bases match TRBD1. The CDR3 sequence is 15 residues long. From germline, CDR1 is SNHLY and CDR2 FYNNEI. V lost 1 base, J lost 4 bases, and 4 bases stayed unmatched. CDR3 region: CASSEETGGPYGYTF. The CDR3 region has the DNA TGTGCCAGCAGTGAAGAGACAGGGGGTCCCTATGGCTACACCTTC.

This clone was counted between two and nine times. The V call is TRBV19, the J call TRBJ2-6; TRBD1 matches 7 bases. CDR3 length equals 15 residues. Losses at the gene ends were 7 bases for V and 2 bases for J; bases not matched to a gene: 5. CDR1 and CDR2 (germline): LNHDA, SQIVND (reference sequence). CDR3 coding DNA: TGTGCCAGTACCCTCCAGGGGGCTGGGGCCAACGTCCTGACTTTC. Amino acid sequence: CASTLQGAGANVLTF.